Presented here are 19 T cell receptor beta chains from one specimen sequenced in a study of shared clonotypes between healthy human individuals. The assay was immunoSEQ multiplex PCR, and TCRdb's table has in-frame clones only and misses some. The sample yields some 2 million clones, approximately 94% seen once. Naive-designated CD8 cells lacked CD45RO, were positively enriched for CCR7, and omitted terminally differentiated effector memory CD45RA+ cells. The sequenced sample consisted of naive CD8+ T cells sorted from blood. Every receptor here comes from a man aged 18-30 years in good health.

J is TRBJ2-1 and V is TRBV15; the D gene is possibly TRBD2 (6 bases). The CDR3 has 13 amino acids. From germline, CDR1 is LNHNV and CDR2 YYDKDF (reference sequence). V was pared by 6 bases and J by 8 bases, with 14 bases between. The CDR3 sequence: CATRGKLADEQFF. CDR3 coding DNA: TGTGCCACCAGGGGAAAACTAGCTGATGAGCAGTTCTTC.

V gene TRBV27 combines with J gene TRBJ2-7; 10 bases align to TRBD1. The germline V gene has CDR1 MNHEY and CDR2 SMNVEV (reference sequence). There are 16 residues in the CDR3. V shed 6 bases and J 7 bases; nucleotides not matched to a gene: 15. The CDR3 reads CASSIGPGTGDEEQYF. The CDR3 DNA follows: TGTGCCAGCAGCATTGGACCCGGGACAGGGGATGAAGAGCAGTACTTC.

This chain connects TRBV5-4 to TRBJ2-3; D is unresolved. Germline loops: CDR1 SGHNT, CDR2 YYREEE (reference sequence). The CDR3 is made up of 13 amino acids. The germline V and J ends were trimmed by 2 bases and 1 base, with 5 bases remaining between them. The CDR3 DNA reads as TGTGCCAGCAGCTTTGACGGCACAGATACGCAGTATTTT. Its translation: CASSFDGTDTQYF.

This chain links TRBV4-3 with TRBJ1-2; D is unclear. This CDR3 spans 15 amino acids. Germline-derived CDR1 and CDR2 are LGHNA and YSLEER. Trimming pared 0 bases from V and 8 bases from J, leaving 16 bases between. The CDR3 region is CASSQDLFMGWGYTF. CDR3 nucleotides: TGCGCCAGCAGCCAAGACCTTTTTATGGGATGGGGCTACACCTTC.

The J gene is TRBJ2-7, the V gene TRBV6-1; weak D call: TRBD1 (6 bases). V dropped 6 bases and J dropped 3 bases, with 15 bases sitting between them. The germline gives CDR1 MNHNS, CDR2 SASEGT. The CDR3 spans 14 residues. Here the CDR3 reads CASRDRLSIYEQYF. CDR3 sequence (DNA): TGTGCCAGCAGGGACAGATTAAGTATCTACGAGCAGTACTTC.

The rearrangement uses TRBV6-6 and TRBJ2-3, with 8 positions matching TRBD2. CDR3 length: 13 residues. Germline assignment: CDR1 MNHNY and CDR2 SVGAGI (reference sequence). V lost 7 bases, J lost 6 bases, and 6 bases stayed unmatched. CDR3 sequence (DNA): TGTGCCAGCAATAGCGGGGTAAAGGATACGCAGTATTTT. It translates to CASNSGVKDTQYF.

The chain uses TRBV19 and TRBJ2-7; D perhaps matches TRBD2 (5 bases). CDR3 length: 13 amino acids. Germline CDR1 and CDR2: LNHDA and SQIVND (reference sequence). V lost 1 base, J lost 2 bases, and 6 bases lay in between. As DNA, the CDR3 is TGTGCCAGTAGTATAGCGGAGGCCTACGAGCAGTACTTC. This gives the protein CASSIAEAYEQYF.

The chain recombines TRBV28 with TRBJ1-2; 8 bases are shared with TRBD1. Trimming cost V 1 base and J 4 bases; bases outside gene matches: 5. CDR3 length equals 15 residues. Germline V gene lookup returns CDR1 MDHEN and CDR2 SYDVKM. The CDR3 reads CASSLFGQGFYGYTF. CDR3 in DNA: TGTGCCAGCAGTTTATTCGGACAGGGATTCTATGGCTACACCTTC.

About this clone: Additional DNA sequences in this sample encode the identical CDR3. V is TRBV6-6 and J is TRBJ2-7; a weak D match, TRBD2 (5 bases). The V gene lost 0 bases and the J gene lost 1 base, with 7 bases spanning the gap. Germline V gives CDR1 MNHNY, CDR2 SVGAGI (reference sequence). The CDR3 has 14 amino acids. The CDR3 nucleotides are TGTGCCAGCAGTTACTCACCGGGGTCCTACGAGCAGTACTTC. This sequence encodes CASSYSPGSYEQYF.

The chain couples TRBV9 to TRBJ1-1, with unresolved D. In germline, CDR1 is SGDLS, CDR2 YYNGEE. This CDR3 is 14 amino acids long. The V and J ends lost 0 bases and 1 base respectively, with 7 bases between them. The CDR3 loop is CASSVETRNTEAFF. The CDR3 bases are TGTGCCAGCAGCGTAGAAACGAGGAACACTGAAGCTTTCTTT.

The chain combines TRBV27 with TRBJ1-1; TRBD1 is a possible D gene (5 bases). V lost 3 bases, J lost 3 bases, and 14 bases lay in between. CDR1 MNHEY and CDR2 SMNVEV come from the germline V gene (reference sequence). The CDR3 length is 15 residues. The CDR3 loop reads CASSFMAQGDTEAFF. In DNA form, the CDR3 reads TGTGCCAGCAGTTTCATGGCCCAAGGGGACACTGAAGCTTTCTTT.

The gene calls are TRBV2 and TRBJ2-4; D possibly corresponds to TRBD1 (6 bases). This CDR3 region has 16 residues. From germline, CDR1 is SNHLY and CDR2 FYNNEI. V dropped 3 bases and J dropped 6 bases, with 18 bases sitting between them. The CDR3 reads CASSDRTDGLGNIQYF. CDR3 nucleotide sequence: TGTGCCAGCAGTGACAGGACAGACGGGCTTGGAAACATTCAGTACTTC. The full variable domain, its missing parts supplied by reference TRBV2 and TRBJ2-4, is EPEVTQTPSHQVTQMGQEVILRCVPISNHLYFYWYRQILGQKVEFLVSFYNNEISEKSEIFDDQFSVERPDGSNFTLKIRSTKLEDSAMYFCASSDRTDGLGNIQYFGAGTRLSVL.

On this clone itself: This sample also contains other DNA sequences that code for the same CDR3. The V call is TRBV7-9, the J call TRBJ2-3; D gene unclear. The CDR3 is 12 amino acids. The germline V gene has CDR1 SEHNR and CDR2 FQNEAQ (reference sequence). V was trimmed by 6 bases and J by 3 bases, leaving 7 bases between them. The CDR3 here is CASSWGTDTQYF. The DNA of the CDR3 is TGTGCCAGCAGTTGGGGTACAGATACGCAGTATTTT. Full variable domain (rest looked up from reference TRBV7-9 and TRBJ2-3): DTGVSQNPRHKITKRGQNVTFRCDPISEHNRLYWYRQTLGQGPEFLTYFQNEAQLEKSRLLSDRFSAERPKGSFSTLEIQRTEQGDSAMYLCASSWGTDTQYFGPGTRLTVL.

CDR3 residues: CASSKTGQAQPQHF. In DNA form, the CDR3 reads TGTGCCAGCAGCAAGACAGGGCAGGCCCAGCCCCAGCATTTT. The chain combines TRBV9 with TRBJ1-5, with TRBD1 identical over 7 bases. V was clipped by 4 bases and J by 7 bases; unmatched bases: 8. CDR1 is SGDLS and CDR2 is YYNGEE in the germline V gene. The CDR3 spans 14 residues.

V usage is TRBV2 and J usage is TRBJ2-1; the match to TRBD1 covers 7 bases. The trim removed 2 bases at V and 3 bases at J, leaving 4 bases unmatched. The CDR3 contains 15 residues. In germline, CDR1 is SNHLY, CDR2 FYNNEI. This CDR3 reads CASSEPGQHYNEQFF. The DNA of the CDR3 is TGTGCCAGCAGTGAACCGGGACAGCACTACAATGAGCAGTTCTTC. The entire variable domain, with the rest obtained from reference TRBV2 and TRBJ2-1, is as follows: EPEVTQTPSHQVTQMGQEVILRCVPISNHLYFYWYRQILGQKVEFLVSFYNNEISEKSEIFDDQFSVERPDGSNFTLKIRSTKLEDSAMYFCASSEPGQHYNEQFFGPGTRLTVL.

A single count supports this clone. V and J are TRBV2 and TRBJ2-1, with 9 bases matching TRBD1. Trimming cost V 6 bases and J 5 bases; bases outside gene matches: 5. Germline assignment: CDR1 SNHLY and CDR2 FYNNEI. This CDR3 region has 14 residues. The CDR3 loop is CASRTGGEDNEQFF. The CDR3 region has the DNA TGTGCCAGCAGAACAGGGGGCGAGGACAATGAGCAGTTCTTC.

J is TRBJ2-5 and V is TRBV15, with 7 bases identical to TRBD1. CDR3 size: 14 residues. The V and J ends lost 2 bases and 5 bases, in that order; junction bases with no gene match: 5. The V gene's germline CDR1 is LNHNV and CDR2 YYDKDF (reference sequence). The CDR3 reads CATSRWGQLETQYF. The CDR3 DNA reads TGTGCCACCAGCAGATGGGGACAGTTGGAGACCCAGTACTTC. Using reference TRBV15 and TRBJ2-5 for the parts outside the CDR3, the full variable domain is DAMVIQNPRYQVTQFGKPVTLSCSQTLNHNVMYWYQQKSSQAPKLLFHYYDKDFNNEADTPDNFQSRRPNTSFCFLDIRSPGLGDTAMYLCATSRWGQLETQYFGPGTRLLVL.

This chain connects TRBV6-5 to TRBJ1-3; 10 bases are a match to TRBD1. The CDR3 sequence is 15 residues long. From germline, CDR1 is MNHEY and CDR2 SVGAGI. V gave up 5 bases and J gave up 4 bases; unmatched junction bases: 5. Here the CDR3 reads CASSPGQGGGNTIYF. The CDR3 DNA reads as TGTGCCAGCAGTCCCGGACAGGGGGGAGGAAACACCATATATTTT.

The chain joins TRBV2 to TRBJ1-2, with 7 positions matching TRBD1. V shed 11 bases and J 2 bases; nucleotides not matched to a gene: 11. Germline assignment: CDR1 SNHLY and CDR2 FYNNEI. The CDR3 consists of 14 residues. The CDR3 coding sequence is TGTGCCTGTCTCCGGACAGGCGAAAACTATGGCTACACCTTC. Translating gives CACLRTGENYGYTF.